Presented here are 9 T cell receptor beta chains from one specimen sequenced in a study of tumor-infiltrating lymphocytes in primary liver carcinoma. From around 520 ng of total RNA, TCR beta-specific cDNA was reverse-transcribed using a constant-region primer. Modified slightly, ARM-PCR produced TCR beta libraries over three nested multiplex PCR rounds. The first two PCR rounds used TRBV1-TRBV30 primers with a Cbeta primer, around 10 cycles each. MiXCR was run by TCRdb on the multiplex PCR reads, yielding one entry per CDR3 protein. The sample consists of 100,000 to 120,000 distinct CDR3 sequences, roughly 80% of them appearing once. Starting material for RNA and DNA co-extraction consisted of about 20-30 mg of unsorted bulk tissue. Sequencing input: liver tumor tissue from sampling region 3. The subset: tumor region T3, left-lateral pole. The source is a man between 35 and 55 years old with primary liver carcinoma and hepatitis B virus infection.

The genes are TRBV19 and TRBJ1-1; 9 bases are a match to TRBD1. Germline V lookup: CDR1 LNHDA, CDR2 SQIVND (reference sequence). With V trimmed by 4 bases and J by 2 bases, 2 bases remained unmatched. CDR3 size: 14 residues. CDR3 region: CASSTTGGNTEAFF. In DNA, the CDR3 is TGTGCCAGTAGTACGACAGGGGGAAACACTGAAGCTTTCTTT.

The V call is TRBV12-3 or TRBV12-4, the J call TRBJ1-3; tentative D call: TRBD1 (6 bases). The CDR3 runs 14 residues. The V end lost 5 bases, the J end lost 2 bases, and 10 bases lay between the germline ends. In nucleotides, the CDR3 is TGTGCCAGCAGTCTTAGGGGGGCTGGAAACACCATATATTTT. Translating gives CASSLRGAGNTIYF.

Concerning this clonotype: The junction differs from germline at one of its ends, possibly a read error. This chain connects TRBV4-1 to TRBJ2-1; TRBD2 agrees at 10 bases. Germline V gene data show CDR1 as MGHRA and CDR2 as YSYEKL. The CDR3 has 16 amino acids. CDR3 nucleotide sequence: TGCGCCAGTAGCCAAGGGCTGACTAGCGGGCAAAGTGAGCAGTTCTTC. Translating it yields CASSQGLTSGQSEQFF.

As regards this clonotype: The conserved phenylalanine or tryptophan is not found at the CDR3 terminus, so this likely reflects a read error. V gene TRBV5-4 combines with J gene TRBJ2-1, with 7 bases fitting TRBD1. Trimming took 4 bases from V and 5 from J; bases not matched to a gene: 6. The CDR3 is made up of 14 amino acids. Germline lookup yields CDR1 SGHNT and CDR2 YYREEE (reference sequence). Written as DNA, the CDR3 is TGTGCCAGCAGCCTTAGGGACAGTCACAATGAGCAGTTCATC. It codes for CASSLRDSHNEQFI.

This clonotype was detected only once. The DNA of the CDR3 is TGTGCCAGCAGCCTGGGAGATGGGAATGGTGAGCAGTTCTTC. Its protein is CASSLGDGNGEQFF. The chain combines TRBV11-3 with TRBJ2-1; maybe TRBD2 (5 bases). Trimming removed 5 bases from V and 9 bases from J, with 17 bases in between. CDR1 and CDR2 from the germline V gene are SGHNT and YENEEA. The CDR3 is 14 residues long.

Remarks on this clonotype: One junction end does not reproduce the germline sequence, and a read error may be involved. The J gene is TRBJ1-6, the V gene TRBV4-1, with no clear D. The CDR3 contains 17 residues. The germline V gene has CDR1 MGHRA and CDR2 YSYEKL. The CDR3 DNA follows: TGCGCCAACAGCCAAGTGGACTCCGTTCTGGATAATTCACCCCTCCACTTT. It codes for CANSQVDSVLDNSPLHF.

This clonotype has a handful of counts. This chain links TRBV30 with TRBJ1-1, with D uncertain. The length of the CDR3 is 15 residues. The germline V gene has CDR1 GTSNPN and CDR2 SVGIG (reference sequence). Trimming removed 2 bases at V and 1 base at J, with 14 bases between. The CDR3 DNA follows: TGTGCCTGGAGTATAGCGGGAATTGGGAACACTGAAGCTTTCTTT. It is translated as CAWSIAGIGNTEAFF. Full variable domain (missing parts from reference TRBV30 and TRBJ1-1): SQTIHQWPATLVQPVGSPLSLECTVEGTSNPNLYWYRQAAGRGLQLLFYSVGIGQISSEVPQNLSASRPQDRQFILSSKKLLLSDSGFYLCAWSIAGIGNTEAFFGQGTRLTVV.

With respect to this clonotype: This sequence may be a read error, since a much larger clone differs from it by one base. The V call is TRBV14, the J call TRBJ2-7, with a possible D match to TRBD1 (6 bases). CDR3 length: 14 residues. Trimming cost V 3 bases and J 6 bases, with 15 bases left between them. CDR1 is SGHDN, CDR2 FVKESK, per germline. The CDR3 bases are TGTGCCAGCAGCCATAGGGGTACAGGGACCGAGCAGTACTTC. As protein: CASSHRGTGTEQYF.

A note on this clonotype: One junction end does not reproduce the germline sequence, and a read error may be involved. V and J are TRBV5-1 and TRBJ2-1, with 11 bases fitting TRBD2. This CDR3 is built from 14 residues. Germline loops: CDR1 SGHRS, CDR2 YFSETQ. DNA for the CDR3: TGCGCCGGCAGCTCTAGCGGGGGGTACAACAAGCAGTTCTTC. This sequence encodes CAGSSSGGYNKQFF.